A single sample is the source of the 30 T cell receptor beta chains below, sequenced in a study of post-analysis software for immune sequencing data. Whole-study results and caveats: The five TRBV segments detected at higher frequency in patients than in controls included TRBV5-6, TRBV5-1 and TRBV20-1.

Unique molecular identifiers tagged the TCR beta cDNA libraries. One entry per CDR3 protein results from TCRdb running MiXCR on the PCR reads. The sample shows roughly 620,000 distinct CDR3 sequences, 40% to 50% of them seen only once. For these receptors, no antigen is known. Sequenced: blood. The receptor source for this set is a girl under 18 with multiple sclerosis.

The J gene is TRBJ2-5, the V gene TRBV5-6; 8 bases are a match to TRBD1. CDR1 and CDR2 from the germline V gene are SGHDT and YYEEEE. This CDR3 comprises 15 residues. Germline trimming cut 6 bases from V and 5 bases from J; bases unmatched to any gene: 12. The CDR3 spells CASNLTGTGGETQYF. The CDR3 DNA reads TGTGCCAGCAACCTAACCGGGACAGGTGGGGAGACCCAGTACTTC.

The CDR3 bases are TGTGCCAGCAGCTTGAGGGGCCCAGATACGCAGTATTTT. It translates to CASSLRGPDTQYF. The chain carries TRBV5-6 and TRBJ2-3, with a tentative D call TRBD1 (5 bases). The germline CDR1 and CDR2 sequences are SGHDT and YYEEEE. Trimming stripped 1 base from V and 4 bases from J, with 7 bases between. The CDR3 sequence is 13 residues long.

The chain links TRBV20-1 to TRBJ2-1, with 11 nucleotides matching TRBD2. Trimming cost V 0 bases and J 2 bases; bases outside gene matches: 3. The CDR3 extends over 16 amino acids. CDR1 DFQATT and CDR2 SNEGSKA come from the germline V gene (reference sequence). The CDR3 sequence: CSARDGGLAAYNEQFF. CDR3 nucleotides: TGCAGTGCTAGAGATGGGGGACTAGCGGCCTACAATGAGCAGTTCTTC.

The chain combines TRBV7-9 with TRBJ2-6, with D tentatively TRBD1 or TRBD2 (6 bases each). V lost 1 base, J lost 0 bases, and 13 bases lay in between. Per the germline V gene, CDR1 is SEHNR and CDR2 is FQNEAQ (reference sequence). This CDR3 comprises 18 residues. CDR3 region: CASSLVWGASSGANVLTF. The CDR3 DNA reads TGTGCCAGCAGCTTAGTTTGGGGGGCTAGCTCTGGGGCCAACGTCCTGACTTTC.

This clonotype was seen only a few times. The CDR3 spells CAWSGVSARGEKLFF. As DNA, the CDR3 is TGTGCCTGGAGTGGTGTGTCGGCACGAGGTGAAAAACTGTTTTTT. This rearrangement joins TRBV30 to TRBJ1-4; D not resolved. The CDR3 is 15 residues long. Trimming left V 1 base short and J 7 bases short, with 16 bases between. CDR1 and CDR2 from the germline V gene are GTSNPN and SVGIG (reference sequence).

This clonotype was observed a handful of times. V and J are TRBV5-6 and TRBJ2-5; no firm D call. The V gene lost 2 bases and the J gene lost 9 bases, with 11 bases spanning the gap. The germline gives CDR1 SGHDT, CDR2 YYEEEE. CDR3 size: 12 residues. The CDR3 nucleotides read TGTGCCAGCAGCTTTCTTACGGGCCCCCAGTACTTC. It codes for CASSFLTGPQYF.

The chain has TRBV4-1 and TRBJ1-6; TRBD1 is a possible D gene (5 bases). Trimming took 4 bases from V and 8 from J, leaving 18 bases between them. Looked up from germline, CDR1 is MGHRA and CDR2 is YSYEKL. The CDR3 spans 16 residues. The CDR3 here is CASSPWPRVGDSPLHF. CDR3 sequence (DNA): TGCGCCAGCAGCCCCTGGCCCAGGGTAGGAGATTCACCCCTCCACTTT.

CDR3 amino acids: CSATVGLTGTGYTF. CDR3 in DNA: TGCAGTGCGACTGTTGGATTAACCGGGACTGGCTACACCTTC. The chain joins TRBV20-1 to TRBJ1-2, with D tentatively TRBD1 (5 bases). This CDR3 is 14 amino acids long. V was clipped by 6 bases and J by 7 bases, with 21 bases between them. Germline assignment: CDR1 DFQATT and CDR2 SNEGSKA (reference sequence).

This clonotype was recorded once. V and J are TRBV6-6 and TRBJ2-5; 9 positions match TRBD1. The V gene end was trimmed by 2 bases and the J gene end by 0 bases; junction bases not matched to a gene: 4. This CDR3 comprises 16 residues. Germline CDR1 is MNHNY and CDR2 is SVGAGI (reference sequence). The CDR3 reads CASSYPGQGDQETQYF. CDR3 coding DNA: TGTGCCAGCAGTTACCCGGGACAGGGCGACCAAGAGACCCAGTACTTC.

This clonotype came up a few times. The J gene is TRBJ1-5, the V gene TRBV12-3 or TRBV12-4; TRBD1 matches at 7 bases. The V segment lost 6 bases and the J segment 9 bases; nucleotides outside the gene matches: 5. The CDR3 spans 12 residues. The CDR3 is CASRQGTTPQHF. Here the CDR3 DNA reads TGTGCCAGCAGACAGGGGACGACGCCCCAGCATTTT.

The chain joins TRBV12-3 or TRBV12-4 to TRBJ1-2; 9 bases align to TRBD1. V lost 6 bases, J lost 4 bases, and 3 bases stayed unmatched. The length of the CDR3 is 13 residues. The CDR3: CASRLGQGYGYTF. The DNA of the CDR3 is TGTGCCAGCAGGCTGGGACAGGGCTATGGCTACACCTTC.

The chain links TRBV6-5 to TRBJ2-6; the D is unclear. Germline CDR1 is MNHEY and CDR2 is SVGAGI. V shed 2 bases and J shed 4 bases, with 3 bases lying between them. The CDR3 runs 13 residues. In DNA form, the CDR3 reads TGTGCCAGCAGTTACCCCGGGGCCAACGTCCTGACTTTC. Translation gives CASSYPGANVLTF.

The chain employs TRBV12-3 or TRBV12-4 and TRBJ2-7, with D hard to call. Trimming shortened V by 0 bases and J by 7 bases, and 7 bases separated the two germline ends. This CDR3 spans 12 amino acids. For the CDR3, the DNA is TGTGCCAGCAGTTTAGCAGGGCGGGAGCAGTACTTC. Residues: CASSLAGREQYF.

This clonotype came up a few times. The chain carries TRBV6-5 and TRBJ1-4; possibly TRBD1 for D (5 bases). The CDR3 has 17 residues. The V gene's germline CDR1 is MNHEY and CDR2 SVGAGI. V lost 0 bases to trimming and J lost 4 bases, with 15 bases between them. The CDR3 reads CASSYSISGQHNEKLFF. In nucleotides, the CDR3 is TGTGCCAGCAGTTACTCGATATCGGGGCAGCATAATGAAAAACTGTTTTTT.

J is TRBJ2-1 and V is TRBV5-6; D remains ambiguous. This CDR3 has 11 residues. The V end was cut by 4 bases, the J end by 5 bases, with 4 bases between. Germline lookup yields CDR1 SGHDT and CDR2 YYEEEE. The CDR3 sequence: CASSAHNEQFF. The CDR3 bases are TGTGCCAGCAGCGCCCACAATGAGCAGTTCTTC.

Regarding this clonotype: Mismatch with germline at one junction end may stem from a read error. Written as DNA, the CDR3 is TGTGTTAGTGGTTTCACATTAGGGGGCCCCCTGGACGAGCAGTACTTC. This translates into CVSGFTLGGPLDEQYF. The V and J genes are TRBV12-5 and TRBJ2-7, with 7 bases identical to TRBD1. The germline V gene encodes CDR1 LGHNT and CDR2 FRNRAP. This CDR3 is built from 16 residues.

This clonotype turned up a few times. The V call is TRBV4-1, the J call TRBJ2-3; D is possibly TRBD2 (5 bases). Germline lookup yields CDR1 MGHRA and CDR2 YSYEKL. CDR3 length equals 17 residues. V was trimmed by 2 bases and J by 2 bases, leaving 17 bases between them. The CDR3 nucleotides are TGCGCCAGCAGCCAATTATTCGGAGGCCCCCCCACAGATACGCAGTATTTT. This encodes CASSQLFGGPPTDTQYF.

The chain couples TRBV10-3 to TRBJ1-5; TRBD1 matches at 9 bases. Unmatched junction bases numbered 4, after V lost 4 bases and J lost 3 bases. The CDR3 is made up of 15 amino acids. CDR1 and CDR2 from the germline V gene are ENHRY and SYGVKD. This CDR3 reads CAISVGTGNNQPQHF. DNA of the CDR3: TGTGCCATCAGTGTAGGGACAGGGAACAATCAGCCCCAGCATTTT.

V gene TRBV12-5 combines with J gene TRBJ2-3, with D perhaps being TRBD1 or TRBD2 (5 bases each). CDR3 size: 13 residues. V gave up 0 bases and J gave up 12 bases, with 13 bases separating them. Germline V gives CDR1 LGHNT, CDR2 FRNRAP. CDR3 sequence: CASGLVPNGAQYF. The CDR3, as DNA: TGTGCTAGTGGTTTGGTACCCAACGGGGCACAGTATTTT.

The chain carries TRBV18 and TRBJ1-2; no firm D call. Germline V gene data show CDR1 as KGHSH and CDR2 as LQKENI. The V and J ends lost 1 base and 4 bases respectively, with 10 bases between them. The CDR3 covers 14 residues. The CDR3: CASSPQVGSYGYTF. Written as DNA, the CDR3 is TGTGCCAGCTCACCACAAGTGGGTAGCTATGGCTACACCTTC.

This chain uses TRBV7-3 with TRBJ1-2; 9 nucleotides align to TRBD1. CDR3 length equals 13 residues. Germline CDR1 is SGHTA and CDR2 is FQGTGA. With V trimmed by 5 bases and J by 8 bases, 6 bases remained unmatched. The CDR3 sequence: CASSPGTGQGYTF. CDR3 bases: TGTGCCAGCAGCCCGGGGACAGGGCAAGGCTACACCTTC.

CDR3 protein: CASSVAAQGAVYEQYF. The CDR3 bases are TGTGCCAGCAGCGTAGCGGCCCAGGGGGCGGTCTACGAGCAGTACTTC. The rearrangement links TRBV9 to TRBJ2-5, with 8 bases identical to TRBD1. The assigned J gene may be wrong: the sequence end matches TRBJ2-7 better. Germline V gene lookup returns CDR1 SGDLS and CDR2 YYNGEE. The CDR3 is 16 amino acids.

The sample holds a few counts of this clonotype. This sequence joins TRBV5-1 and TRBJ2-1; D may match TRBD1 or TRBD2 (5 bases each). V was pared by 5 bases and J by 0 bases, with 15 bases between. The CDR3 spans 16 residues. CDR1 is SGHRS, CDR2 YFSETQ, per germline. CDR3 nucleotides: TGCGCCAGCAGTGGCCGGGGCCAGAGCTCCTACAATGAGCAGTTCTTC. Protein product: CASSGRGQSSYNEQFF. The full variable domain, in which reference TRBV5-1 and TRBJ2-1 provide the parts outside the CDR3, is KAGVTQTPRYLIKTRGQQVTLSCSPISGHRSVSWYQQTPGQGLQFLFEYFSETQRNKGNFPGRFSGRQFSNSRSEMNVSTLELGDSALYLCASSGRGQSSYNEQFFGPGTRLTVL.

This clonotype occurred a few times. The rearrangement links TRBV19 to TRBJ2-3, with 7 bases that match TRBD1. After removal of 7 bases from V and 0 bases from J, the junction contained 4 bases not matched to a gene. The CDR3 has 14 residues. CDR1 and CDR2 (germline): LNHDA, SQIVND (reference sequence). The CDR3 is CASNPQGSTDTQYF. The CDR3 nucleotides read TGTGCCAGTAATCCACAGGGGAGCACAGATACGCAGTATTTT.

The genes are TRBV7-9 and TRBJ2-5; 8 bases are a match to TRBD1. Germline V gene data show CDR1 as SEHNR and CDR2 as FQNEAQ (reference sequence). The junction had 6 bases not matched to a gene; V was cut back by 1 base and J by 2 bases. This CDR3 is built from 16 residues. The CDR3: CASSLGTGFGQETQYF. The CDR3 bases are TGTGCCAGCAGCTTAGGGACAGGGTTCGGTCAAGAGACCCAGTACTTC.

Note on this clonotype: One end of the junction does not line up with germline, which may come from a read error. This rearrangement joins TRBV5-5 to TRBJ1-2; the match to TRBD1 covers 8 bases. Germline V gene data show CDR1 as SGHKS and CDR2 as YYEKEE (reference sequence). The CDR3 length is 15 residues. The CDR3 loop reads CASSAGTGGGYGCTF. DNA for the CDR3: TGTGCCAGCAGCGCCGGGACAGGTGGGGGATATGGCTGCACCTTC. Drawing the rest from reference TRBV5-5 and TRBJ1-2, the complete variable domain is DAGVTQSPTHLIKTRGQQVTLRCSPISGHKSVSWYQQVLGQGPQFIFQYYEKEERGRGNFPDRFSARQFPNYSSELNVNALLLGDSALYLCASSAGTGGGYGCTFGSGTRLTVV.

The chain has TRBV19 and TRBJ2-7, with a weak D call TRBD2 (5 bases). The CDR3 is 12 amino acids. The ends were cut back, 1 base at V and 6 bases at J, with 7 bases in the middle. Germline CDR1 LNHDA, CDR2 SQIVND (reference sequence). CDR3: CASSIAGSEQYF. In nucleotides, the CDR3 is TGTGCCAGTAGTATAGCGGGATCCGAGCAGTACTTC.

CDR3 sequence (DNA): TGTGCCATCTTGGGACAGGGGGCAGCAGATACGCAGTATTTT. Protein sequence: CAILGQGAADTQYF. The chain has TRBV10-3 and TRBJ2-3, with 12 bases identical to TRBD1. The CDR3 is 14 residues long. J gave up 4 bases and V 8 bases, and 4 bases lay outside the gene matches. Germline CDR1 ENHRY, CDR2 SYGVKD.

The CDR3 DNA reads TGTGCCAGCAGATACGACACGGGCCCCCACGAGCAGTACTTC. It encodes CASRYDTGPHEQYF. The genes are TRBV5-6 and TRBJ2-7; D gene ambiguous. CDR3 size: 14 residues. V lost 5 bases, J lost 5 bases, and 17 bases lay in between. Germline V gene data show CDR1 as SGHDT and CDR2 as YYEEEE.

This clonotype showed up just a few times. The rearrangement uses TRBV20-1 and TRBJ2-3; a weak D match, TRBD2 (7 bases). V was shortened by 7 bases and J by 3 bases, with 14 bases between the two germline ends. The CDR3 consists of 13 residues. Germline assignment: CDR1 DFQATT and CDR2 SNEGSKA (reference sequence). In DNA, the CDR3 is TGCAGTGTTCGAGGGGGGGGGACAGATACGCAGTATTTT. This sequence encodes CSVRGGGTDTQYF.